This T cell receptor (beta chain) was documented in a study of T cell clonality in common variable immunodeficiency. Points from the study as a whole: Patient heterogeneity in the CVID cohort limited correlations between repertoire features and clinical complications. In common variable immunodeficiency, TCR beta chains reportedly carried fewer deletions and N-nucleotide insertions.

This clone was recorded many times. The antigen remains undetermined. Coverage ceases 3 residues before the CDR3 finishes, and the germline J gene fills in the end. Assay used: immunoSEQ multiplex PCR; TCRdb lists only in-frame clones, some missing. The table records about 35,000 clones without singletons, the ten largest covering around 2.8%. J was trimmed by 0 bases and V by 6 bases; bases with no gene match: 16. This CDR3 has 18 residues. The material sequenced was peripheral blood mononuclear cells. The chain recombines TRBV12-3 or TRBV12-4 with TRBJ2-7; 8 bases are shared with TRBD2. This sequence originates from a person aged 18 to 70 in good health. Partial CDR3 DNA: TGTGCCAGCAGGGGGGGCGGGGGGATCACGAGTAGCTCCTACGAG. Translated: CASRGGGGITSSSYE. The whole CDR3 protein reads CASRGGGGITSSSYEQYF.